One and the same sample provided the 3 T cell receptor beta chains below, sequenced in a study of blood T cell repertoires in COVID-19. Measured with immunoSEQ multiplex PCR; TCRdb has only the in-frame clones, and not every one. The data contain roughly 290,000 clones, around nine tenths of them singletons. Specimen: peripheral blood. Receptors were obtained from a woman in her thirties with COVID-19, enrolled during active disease.

CDR3 in DNA: TGTGCCTGGAGTGTACGTAGTGAGAATTCACCCCTCCACTTT. Its protein is CAWSVRSENSPLHF. The chain carries TRBV30 and TRBJ1-6; D is uncertain. V was cut by 0 bases and J by 7 bases, with 10 bases left in between. Germline loops: CDR1 GTSNPN, CDR2 SVGIG (reference sequence). This CDR3 has 14 amino acids.

CDR3 sequence reads: CASSFSVGHEQYF. The CDR3 nucleotides read TGTGCCAGCAGTTTCAGCGTCGGCCACGAGCAGTACTTC. The chain joins TRBV12-3 or TRBV12-4 to TRBJ2-7, with no clear D. V lost 3 bases and J 5 bases, leaving 11 bases between the germline ends. The CDR3 runs to 13 residues.

The genes are TRBV4-1 and TRBJ1-5, with D possibly TRBD1 on 5 matching bases. Trimming took 1 base from V and 9 from J, leaving 13 bases between them. Per germline, CDR1 MGHRA and CDR2 YSYEKL. The CDR3 totals 14 residues. CDR3 in DNA: TGCGCCAGCAGCCAAGCGGGGGGAGATCGGCCCCAGCATTTT. Translating it yields CASSQAGGDRPQHF.